The entry that follows covers one T cell receptor (beta chain) sequence. Its antigen remains undetermined. Per-base qualities were not stored, and no clone one base away is much larger. The data originate from a study of blood T cell repertoires in COVID-19 (dated by TCRdb to 2019 to 2021). About the investigation overall: The collaborator samples originated in the United States, Italy and Spain and spanned the acute and convalescent phases of COVID-19. The material from the prospective study consisted of cDNA or gDNA derived from T cells, B-cell-depleted T cells, or PBMCs. Subjects who had been exposed to COVID-19, were actively infected with it, or had recovered from it provided the deeply sampled blood TCRbeta repertoires that made up the dataset. The repertoires were released in a freely available public database meant as a resource for research on the immune response to SARS-CoV-2. The samples were drawn from the first 160 participants of the ongoing ImmuneRACE study and from under 1,500 subjects provided by 6 global collaborators. The sample metadata nearly always contained a de-identified subject ID, COVID-19 status, age in years and sex. Where available, HLA class I and class II types were obtained from metadata supplied by the sample provider rather than from assay-based typing. What the authors observed across the whole study: The quantity of clinical and demographic metadata differed by source and by participant and was supplied without curation.

The germline V gene specifies ENHRY as CDR1 and SYGVKD as CDR2. The germline ends are 9 bases apart after V is trimmed by 4 bases and J by 3 bases. The CDR3 covers 13 residues, taking in both the cysteine and the phenylalanine. This entry keeps only the CDR3 DNA: 39 bases, framed from base 1. TCRbeta CDR3 regions were amplified from genomic DNA by means of the immunoSEQ Assay, a bias-controlled multiplex PCR. The authors' analysis ran thus. The number of nucleated cells in each sample was estimated by amplification of reference gene primers within the assay. Sequence reads were collapsed and filtered to measure the absolute abundance of every unique TCRbeta CDR3 rearrangement. For each sample, productive Simpson clonality was calculated as the square root of Simpson's diversity index across productive rearrangements. TCRdb mirrors the immuneACCESS table, restricted to in-frame sequences. Some clones are absent from its copies; in checked studies, under half trace to an unresolved V gene, and the reason for the others is unknown. V and J calls and clone size are as listed in that table; D and trimming were resolved from the DNA. The sample table shows around 330,000 clones, and 88% are seen once. Clones ranked in the top ten supply 1.5% to 2% of the sample.

One collaborating source in Seattle enrolled patients during active infection and followed them longitudinally through the course of disease. The collaborating institutions used their own protocols to collect whole blood in K2EDTA tubes. Collaborator samples were shipped for TCRbeta analysis as frozen whole blood, isolated PBMCs, or DNA extracted from either sample type. The sequencing input was peripheral blood. The TCR sequence derives from a woman aged 25-40 years with COVID-19, enrolled during active disease. The rearrangement joined TRBV10-3 to TRBJ1-1; tentative D gene TRBD1, with 5 bases matching. The CDR3: CAISGSRDTEAFF. The nucleotide sequence reads TGTGCCATCAGTGGGAGCAGGGACACTGAAGCTTTCTTT.